A selection of T cell receptor beta chains follows, all from one sample in a study of T cell repertoires in cytomegalovirus infection. TCRdb re-analysed the reads in MiXCR, keeping a single row per CDR3 protein. The sample shows about 55,000 distinct CDR3 sequences, roughly a fifth of them seen only once. Their recognized antigens are unknown. Sequencing was performed on CD8+ T cells from cultured PBMCs, taken from culture after CMV antigen stimulation. The receptors shown here come from a human donor in good health (CMV status not recorded). Some clones in this sample may be carry-over from other donors' samples. Each CDR3 is given with its conserved first and last residue. The D gene is left open where the match is weak. Only part of the rows carry a size: once, few, many, or a class if the clone is expanded.

j_call clone_size v_call d_call cdr3_nt cdr3_aa
TRBJ2-7 - TRBV27 TRBD2 TGTGCCAGCAGTTTAAGCGGGAGGATTACCTACGAGCAGTACTTC CASSLSGRITYEQYF
TRBJ2-3 many TRBV6-1 - TGTGCCAGCAGTGATACCGGGACCCTTAGCACAGATACGCAGTATTTT CASSDTGTLSTDTQYF
TRBJ2-1 - TRBV11-3 TRBD1 TGTGCCAGCAGCCACAGGGGTGTAGAGAATGAGCAGTTCTTC CASSHRGVENEQFF
TRBJ2-7 many TRBV6-1 TRBD1 TGTGCCAGCAGCCCAGCCGGACAGGGGACCTACGAGCAGTACTTC CASSPAGQGTYEQYF
TRBJ1-1 - TRBV7-9 TRBD1 TGTGCCAGCAGGTACCCGGGACAGGGGACGAACACTGAAGCTTTCTTT CASRYPGQGTNTEAFF
TRBJ1-1 - TRBV5-4 - TGTGCCAGCAGCCCAGAAGGTCCAGAAGCTTTCTTT CASSPEGPEAFF
TRBJ1-2 - TRBV6-2/TRBV6-3 TRBD1 TGTGCCAGCAGTTACTCCGGGACAGGGCCCAACTATGGCTACACCTTC CASSYSGTGPNYGYTF
TRBJ1-5 - TRBV7-8 - TGTGCCAGCAGCTTGGAGGGGAATAGCAATCAGCCCCAGCATTTT CASSLEGNSNQPQHF
TRBJ2-7 - TRBV9 - TGTGCCAGCAGCGTAGGACAGGTAGGCTACGAGCAGTACTTC CASSVGQVGYEQYF
TRBJ1-5 few TRBV6-2/TRBV6-3 - TGTGCCAGCAAACTTTATTCTAGCAATCAGCCCCAGCATTTT CASKLYSSNQPQHF
TRBJ2-5 - TRBV6-2/TRBV6-3 TRBD1 TGTGCCAGCAGACGACGGGACAGGGGGGAAGAGACCCAGTACTTC CASRRRDRGEETQYF
TRBJ2-3 - TRBV20-1 TRBD2 TGCAGTGCTAGAGATTATCGGACTAGCGGGAGGGGTACAGATACGCAGTATTTT CSARDYRTSGRGTDTQYF
TRBJ1-3 few TRBV6-6 - TGTGCCAGCAGTTACGCCGGGTCTGGAAACACCATATATTTT CASSYAGSGNTIYF
TRBJ2-5 few TRBV7-6 - TGTGCCAGCAGCTTACAGGCTAGACGACAAGAGACCCAGTACTTC CASSLQARRQETQYF
TRBJ1-1 - TRBV6-2/TRBV6-3 TRBD1 TGTGCCAGCAGTTACCATCTTCAGGGGGCGATGAACACTGAAGCTTTCTTT CASSYHLQGAMNTEAFF
TRBJ2-5 many TRBV7-2 - TGTGCCAGCAGTCCAGAGCGGCCCCAAGAGACCCAGTACTTC CASSPERPQETQYF
TRBJ1-1 few TRBV9 - TGTGCCAGCAGCGTAGGAGGGGATGGAACTGAAGCTTTCTTT CASSVGGDGTEAFF
TRBJ2-1 few TRBV7-2 - TGTGCCAGCACCGACCATGGGGCCGGTTTCTACAATGAGCAGTTCTTC CASTDHGAGFYNEQFF
TRBJ2-7 - TRBV19 TRBD2 TGTGCCAGTAATGAGAGGGAGGGCCGGGGAAACGAGCAGTACTTC CASNEREGRGNEQYF
TRBJ2-1 few TRBV7-2 - TGTGCCAGCAGCGCGACCCAGACTAGGGATGAGCAGTTCTTC CASSATQTRDEQFF
TRBJ2-1 many TRBV7-9 - TGTGCCAGCAGCCCCGACTACAATGAGCAGTTCTTC CASSPDYNEQFF
TRBJ2-1 few TRBV6-2/TRBV6-3 TRBD1 TGTGCCAGCAAGGACAGGCTCGAGGACAATGAGCAGTTCTTC CASKDRLEDNEQFF
TRBJ2-7 few TRBV29-1 - TGCAGCGTTGAAGATGGTTTACGGCAGGGGCAGTACTTC CSVEDGLRQGQYF
TRBJ2-3 - TRBV12-5 TRBD1 TGTGCTAGTGGTTTGCCCCCGGGACAGGGGATAGATACGCAGTATTTT CASGLPPGQGIDTQYF